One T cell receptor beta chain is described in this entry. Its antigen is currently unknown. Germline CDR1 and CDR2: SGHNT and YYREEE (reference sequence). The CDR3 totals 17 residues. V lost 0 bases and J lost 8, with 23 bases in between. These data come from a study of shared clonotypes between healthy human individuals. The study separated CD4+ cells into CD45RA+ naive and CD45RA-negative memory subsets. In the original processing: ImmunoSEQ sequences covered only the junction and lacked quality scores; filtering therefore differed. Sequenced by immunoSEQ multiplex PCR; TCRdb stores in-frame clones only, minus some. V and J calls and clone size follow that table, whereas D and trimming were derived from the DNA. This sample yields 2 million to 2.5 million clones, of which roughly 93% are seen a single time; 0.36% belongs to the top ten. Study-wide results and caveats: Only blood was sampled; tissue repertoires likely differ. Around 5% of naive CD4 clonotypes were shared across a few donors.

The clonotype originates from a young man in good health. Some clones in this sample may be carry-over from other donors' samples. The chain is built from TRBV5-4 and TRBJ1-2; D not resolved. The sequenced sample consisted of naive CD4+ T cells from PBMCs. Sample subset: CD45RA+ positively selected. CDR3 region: CASSLANSAQSRGGYTF. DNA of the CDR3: TGTGCCAGCAGCTTGGCCAACAGCGCCCAAAGTCGGGGAGGCTACACCTTC.